The 17 T cell receptor beta chains given below trace back to one sample, sequenced in a study of cytomegalovirus exposure and HLA in healthy donors. Primers included in the PCR were 60 Vbeta and 13 Jbeta primers. Sequenced by immunoSEQ multiplex PCR; TCRdb stores in-frame clones only, minus some. The sample includes 120,000 or so clones, over 65% of them seen just once. Sequenced material: PBMCs. The source is a middle-aged woman in good health and CMV-seronegative.

This rearrangement joins TRBV7-9 to TRBJ1-4; 8 nucleotides align to TRBD1. The germline gives CDR1 SEHNR, CDR2 FQNEAQ (reference sequence). This CDR3 contains 16 residues. V was clipped by 4 bases and J by 8 bases; unmatched bases: 12. Written as DNA, the CDR3 is TGTGCCAGCAGCTCGGGGATTCAGGGGGCGCGAGAAAAACTGTTTTTT. Residues: CASSSGIQGAREKLFF.

V and J are TRBV28 and TRBJ1-2; D remains ambiguous. Germline loops: CDR1 MDHEN, CDR2 SYDVKM. V dropped 2 bases and J dropped 4 bases, with 5 bases sitting between them. This CDR3 region has 12 residues. The CDR3 DNA sequence: TGTGCCAGCAGTTTACAGTCCTATGGCTACACCTTC. It specifies CASSLQSYGYTF.

This clone showed up just a few times. V and J are TRBV11-2 and TRBJ2-7, with a possible D match to TRBD2 (5 bases). Deletions cut 7 bases from V and 3 bases from J, with 19 bases between. The CDR3 runs 15 residues. The germline gives CDR1 SGHAT, CDR2 FQNNGV. The chain's CDR3 is CASTKSEGSGYEQYF. The CDR3 bases are TGTGCCAGCACCAAATCAGAAGGGAGTGGCTACGAGCAGTACTTC.

The chain links TRBV5-4 to TRBJ2-1; D gene uncertain. V shed 4 bases and J shed 4 bases, with 3 bases lying between them. Looked up from germline, CDR1 is SGHNT and CDR2 is YYREEE (reference sequence). The CDR3 is made up of 11 amino acids. In DNA form, the CDR3 reads TGTGCCAGCAGCGCGTACAATGAGCAGTTCTTC. Amino acids: CASSAYNEQFF. The whole variable domain, filled in from reference TRBV5-4 and TRBJ2-1, reads ETGVTQSPTHLIKTRGQQVTLRCSSQSGHNTVSWYQQALGQGPQFIFQYYREEENGRGNFPPRFSGLQFPNYSSELNVNALELDDSALYLCASSAYNEQFFGPGTRLTVL.

V is TRBV5-8 and J is TRBJ2-5; 9 bases are a match to TRBD2. The CDR3 sequence is 14 residues long. CDR1 and CDR2 (germline): SGHTS, YDEGEE. The junction had 5 bases not matched to a gene; V was cut back by 3 bases and J by 5 bases. DNA for the CDR3: TGTGCCAGCAGCTCCCCGCGGGGGGGGGAGACCCAGTACTTC. Its translation: CASSSPRGGETQYF.

V and J are TRBV11-2 and TRBJ1-4; D perhaps matches TRBD1 (6 bases). Germline V CDR1 and CDR2: SGHAT, FQNNGV. V was pared by 1 base and J by 3 bases, with 9 bases between. This CDR3 comprises 15 residues. DNA for the CDR3: TGTGCCAGCAGCTTAGTGCAGGGGCCTAATGAAAAACTGTTTTTT. Protein sequence: CASSLVQGPNEKLFF.

The chain joins TRBV5-1 to TRBJ2-1, with 11 bases identical to TRBD2. Germline CDR1 is SGHRS and CDR2 is YFSETQ. V was pared by 4 bases and J by 1 base, with 16 bases of the junction left unmatched. The CDR3 spans 20 residues. The CDR3 nucleotides are TGCGCCAGCAGCCCGAATACTAGCGGGAGACGGTATCTGTCCTACAATGAGCAGTTCTTC. It specifies CASSPNTSGRRYLSYNEQFF.

The DNA for the CDR3 is TGTGCCAGCAGTTCTTATGGACAGGGGGCGAGGGGCTACACCTTC. It encodes CASSSYGQGARGYTF. V usage is TRBV28 and J usage is TRBJ1-2; 11 positions match TRBD1. The V gene's germline CDR1 is MDHEN and CDR2 SYDVKM. The trim removed 4 bases at V and 8 bases at J, leaving 9 bases unmatched. The CDR3 totals 15 residues.

The CDR3 nucleotides read TGTGCCATCACGGCCGGGACAGGGGGCTACGAGCAGTACTTC. Translation gives CAITAGTGGYEQYF. The rearrangement links TRBV10-3 to TRBJ2-7, with 11 bases identical to TRBD1. The CDR3 contains 14 residues. The germline CDR1 and CDR2 sequences are ENHRY and SYGVKD. Trimming cost V 7 bases and J 3 bases; bases outside gene matches: 5.

The chain combines TRBV28 with TRBJ2-5; 7 bases are a match to TRBD1. Unmatched junction bases numbered 5, after V lost 5 bases and J lost 5 bases. Germline V gene data show CDR1 as MDHEN and CDR2 as SYDVKM. This CDR3 spans 13 amino acids. The CDR3, as DNA: TGTGCCAGCAGTCGCACAGGGGAGGAGACCCAGTACTTC. This gives the protein CASSRTGEETQYF.

The V and J genes are TRBV4-2 and TRBJ2-3; TRBD2 aligns across 10 bases. CDR1 is LGHNA and CDR2 is YNFKEQ in the germline V gene. This CDR3 comprises 17 residues. V shed 3 bases and J 2 bases; nucleotides not matched to a gene: 8. CDR3 DNA sequence: TGTGCCAGCAGCCACCTCCAGGGGACTAGCGTCACAGATACGCAGTATTTT. It codes for CASSHLQGTSVTDTQYF.

The gene calls are TRBV28 and TRBJ2-2, with D perhaps TRBD1 (6 bases). Trimming stripped 6 bases from V and 0 bases from J, with 11 bases between. Per the germline V gene, CDR1 is MDHEN and CDR2 is SYDVKM. The CDR3 has 15 amino acids. This chain's CDR3 is CASSRQAPNTGELFF. The CDR3 DNA reads as TGTGCCAGCAGCAGACAGGCTCCGAACACCGGGGAGCTGTTTTTT.

The V and J genes are TRBV7-2 and TRBJ1-2, with 8 positions matching TRBD1. V gave up 8 bases and J gave up 8 bases; unmatched junction bases: 19. CDR1 and CDR2 (germline): SGHTA, FQGNSA. There are 16 residues in the CDR3. CDR3 in amino acids: CASQTERNGRGHGYTF. In DNA form, the CDR3 reads TGTGCCAGCCAAACGGAAAGAAACGGCAGGGGGCACGGCTACACCTTC.

J is TRBJ1-1 and V is TRBV18, with TRBD1 identical over 9 bases. Unmatched junction bases numbered 5, after V lost 3 bases and J lost 0 bases. Looked up from germline, CDR1 is KGHSH and CDR2 is LQKENI. The CDR3 runs 16 residues. CDR3 bases: TGTGCCAGCTCACCCTCTGACAGGGGGGTGAACACTGAAGCTTTCTTT. Translated: CASSPSDRGVNTEAFF.

The chain employs TRBV7-9 and TRBJ1-1; D unresolved. The CDR3 contains 14 residues. Trimming removed 5 bases at V and 1 base at J, with 11 bases between. Germline CDR1 and CDR2: SEHNR and FQNEAQ (reference sequence). CDR3 sequence reads: CASSRTAGNTEAFF. CDR3 DNA: TGTGCCAGCAGCAGGACTGCGGGGAACACTGAAGCTTTCTTT.

The chain recombines TRBV15 with TRBJ2-1; D remains ambiguous. Germline CDR1 LNHNV, CDR2 YYDKDF (reference sequence). The ends were cut back, 4 bases at V and 8 bases at J, with 12 bases in the middle. The CDR3 covers 13 residues. As DNA, the CDR3 is TGTGCCACCAGCACTCGTTTAGCCGATGAGCAGTTCTTC. It yields the protein CATSTRLADEQFF.

The chain is built from TRBV5-1 and TRBJ2-3, with 9 bases lining up with TRBD2. With V trimmed by 3 bases and J by 2 bases, 7 bases remained unmatched. This CDR3 contains 16 residues. Germline V gives CDR1 SGHRS, CDR2 YFSETQ. DNA for the CDR3: TGCGCCAGCAGCTCCCAACTAGCGGGCCTCACAGATACGCAGTATTTT. The encoded protein is CASSSQLAGLTDTQYF.